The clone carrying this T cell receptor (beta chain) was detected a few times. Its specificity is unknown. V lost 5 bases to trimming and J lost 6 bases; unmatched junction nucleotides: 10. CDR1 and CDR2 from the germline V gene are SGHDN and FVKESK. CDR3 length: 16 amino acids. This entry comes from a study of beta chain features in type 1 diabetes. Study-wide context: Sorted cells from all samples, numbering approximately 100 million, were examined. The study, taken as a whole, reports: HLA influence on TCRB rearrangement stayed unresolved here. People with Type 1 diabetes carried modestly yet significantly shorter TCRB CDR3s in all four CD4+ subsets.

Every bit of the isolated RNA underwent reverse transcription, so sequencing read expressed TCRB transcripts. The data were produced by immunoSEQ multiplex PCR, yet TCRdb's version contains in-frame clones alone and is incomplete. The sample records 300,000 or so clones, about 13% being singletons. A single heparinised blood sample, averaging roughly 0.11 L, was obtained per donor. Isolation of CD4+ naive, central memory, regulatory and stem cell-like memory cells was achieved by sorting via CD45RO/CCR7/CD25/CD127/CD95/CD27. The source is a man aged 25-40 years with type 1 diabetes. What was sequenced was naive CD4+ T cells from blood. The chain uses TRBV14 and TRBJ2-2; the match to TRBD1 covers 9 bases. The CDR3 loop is CASSNPGQGFPGELFF. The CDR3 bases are TGTGCCAGCAGCAATCCGGGACAGGGTTTCCCCGGGGAGCTGTTTTTT. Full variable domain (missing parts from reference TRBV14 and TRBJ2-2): EAGVTQFPSHSVIEKGQTVTLRCDPISGHDNLYWYRRVMGKEIKFLLHFVKESKQDESGMPNNRFLAERTGGTYSTLKVQPAELEDSGVYFCASSNPGQGFPGELFFGEGSRLTVL.